These 20 T cell receptor beta chains share one sample of origin, sequenced in a study of cytomegalovirus exposure and HLA in healthy donors. Clones were read by immunoSEQ multiplex PCR, and TCRdb kept only the in-frame ones, dropping some. The profile covers more than 300,000 clones, with roughly 88% appearing a single time and 0.65% to 0.95% taken by the ten largest. The material sequenced was PBMCs. Receptors were obtained from a woman aged 18-30 years in good health and CMV-seronegative.

V is TRBV7-8 and J is TRBJ1-5; D uncertain. CDR1 SGHVS and CDR2 FQNEAQ come from the germline V gene. The V end was cut by 2 bases, the J end by 7 bases, with 12 bases between. The CDR3 is 14 amino acids. The CDR3 sequence: CASSLFREVQPQHF. CDR3 sequence (DNA): TGTGCCAGCAGCTTATTTCGGGAGGTCCAGCCCCAGCATTTT.

The chain links TRBV6-1 to TRBJ2-2, with TRBD1 as a possible D gene (6 bases). V shed 2 bases and J shed 7 bases, with 14 bases lying between them. CDR3 size: 15 residues. The germline gives CDR1 MNHNS, CDR2 SASEGT. The CDR3 DNA reads TGTGCCAGCAGTGAACGGGCCAGGGGTAACGGGGAGCTGTTTTTT. It codes for CASSERARGNGELFF.

The V gene is TRBV7-9, the J gene TRBJ1-2; 8 bases fit TRBD1. This CDR3 is built from 14 residues. CDR1 is SEHNR, CDR2 FQNEAQ, per germline (reference sequence). V lost 1 base and J lost 7; bases outside the gene matches: 5. The CDR3 nucleotides read TGTGCCAGCAGCTTAGAGGACAGGGTACGTGGCTACACCTTC. Protein product: CASSLEDRVRGYTF.

The J gene is TRBJ1-1, the V gene TRBV5-6; D unresolved. This CDR3 region has 15 residues. Trimming stripped 0 bases from V and 3 bases from J, with 12 bases between. In germline, CDR1 is SGHDT, CDR2 YYEEEE. The CDR3 nucleotides read TGTGCCAGCAGCTTGGGTTATGGTGGGCACACTGAAGCTTTCTTT. This gives the protein CASSLGYGGHTEAFF.

This rearrangement joins TRBV28 to TRBJ1-5; D is unresolved. V lost 3 bases to trimming and J lost 0 bases, with 9 bases between them. CDR1 MDHEN and CDR2 SYDVKM come from the germline V gene. CDR3 length: 15 amino acids. CDR3 coding DNA: TGTGCCAGCAGTTTTCGCCGGTCTAGCAATCAGCCCCAGCATTTT. Translating gives CASSFRRSSNQPQHF.

This chain links TRBV6-5 with TRBJ1-6, with D hard to call. CDR1 MNHEY and CDR2 SVGAGI come from the germline V gene. The V gene lost 6 bases and the J gene lost 7 bases, with 10 bases spanning the gap. CDR3 length: 13 residues. Written as DNA, the CDR3 is TGTGCCAGCAGCCGCCGAGCAAATTCACCCCTCCACTTT. It is translated as CASSRRANSPLHF.

This clone was counted a few times. Other DNA sequences in this specimen translate into the identical CDR3. This chain uses TRBV4-1 with TRBJ1-5, with D possibly matching TRBD1 (5 bases). Trimming took off 0 bases at V and 5 bases at J, with 5 bases between the two ends. The CDR3 runs 13 residues. Germline-derived CDR1 and CDR2 are MGHRA and YSYEKL. The DNA of the CDR3 is TGCGCCAGCAGCCAAGACAGGGATCAGCCCCAGCATTTT. It is translated as CASSQDRDQPQHF.

The V gene is TRBV4-1, the J gene TRBJ2-3; 10 bases align to TRBD1. Germline V lookup: CDR1 MGHRA, CDR2 YSYEKL. The J segment lost 4 bases and the V segment lost 1 base, leaving 8 bases of the junction unmatched. The CDR3 totals 17 residues. CDR3 DNA sequence: TGCGCCAGCAGCCAAGGACACGGGACAGGGGATTCAGATACGCAGTATTTT. Translating it yields CASSQGHGTGDSDTQYF.

This clone was found a few times. This sample also contains other DNA sequences that code for the same CDR3. This chain uses TRBV28 with TRBJ1-5; D ambiguous. Germline lookup yields CDR1 MDHEN and CDR2 SYDVKM. Trimming took 3 bases from V and 6 from J, leaving 9 bases between them. This CDR3 has 13 amino acids. CDR3 protein: CASSLGPGQPQHF. Here the CDR3 DNA reads TGTGCCAGCAGTTTGGGTCCGGGTCAGCCCCAGCATTTT.

The V gene is TRBV6-6, the J gene TRBJ2-7; 7 nucleotides align to TRBD2. There are 15 residues in the CDR3. V trimming: 6 bases; J trimming: 0 bases; junction bases outside the gene matches: 8. CDR1 and CDR2 (germline): MNHNY, SVGAGI (reference sequence). Written as DNA, the CDR3 is TGTGCCAGCAGCCCAAGCCGCGGGAGCTCCTACGAGCAGTACTTC. This encodes CASSPSRGSSYEQYF.

The chain uses TRBV7-9 and TRBJ2-5; 12 bases are a match to TRBD1. Per germline, CDR1 SEHNR and CDR2 FQNEAQ (reference sequence). The trim removed 5 bases at V and 4 bases at J, leaving 8 bases unmatched. This CDR3 has 16 residues. CDR3 DNA sequence: TGTGCCAGCAGCCGCGCCGGGACAGGGGGCCGAGAGACCCAGTACTTC. It is translated as CASSRAGTGGRETQYF.

The DNA for the CDR3 is TGTGCCAGCAGTCCCCCCAACGGACAGGGGAGCTATGGCTACACCTTC. Translation: CASSPPNGQGSYGYTF. The chain employs TRBV28 and TRBJ1-2; TRBD1 agrees at 9 bases. Germline assignment: CDR1 MDHEN and CDR2 SYDVKM. Trimming took 5 bases from V and 4 from J; bases not matched to a gene: 11. The CDR3 consists of 16 residues.

DNA for the CDR3: TGTGCCAGCAGCTTAACTAGCGGGACCCACAATGAGCAGTTCTTC. Its translation: CASSLTSGTHNEQFF. The chain is built from TRBV7-3 and TRBJ2-1; 8 bases fit TRBD2. Trimming cost V 0 bases and J 5 bases; bases outside gene matches: 3. The CDR3 has 15 amino acids. The germline V gene encodes CDR1 SGHTA and CDR2 FQGTGA.

The chain combines TRBV5-1 with TRBJ2-1, with a possible D match to TRBD2 (5 bases). CDR1 SGHRS and CDR2 YFSETQ come from the germline V gene. Trimming removed 0 bases from V and 8 bases from J, with 15 bases in between. The CDR3 loop spans 15 amino acids. CDR3 region: CASSLGPSNSDEQFF. As DNA, the CDR3 is TGCGCCAGCAGCTTGGGGCCTAGCAACAGTGATGAGCAGTTCTTC.

In this sample, this clone turned up a few times. In DNA, the CDR3 is TGTGCCAGCAGCTCCCGACAGGGACAAGAGGGTGAAAAACTGTTTTTT. It translates to CASSSRQGQEGEKLFF. The J gene is TRBJ1-4, the V gene TRBV5-6; 7 bases line up with TRBD1. CDR1 and CDR2 (germline): SGHDT, YYEEEE. The CDR3 length is 16 residues. The V segment lost 3 bases and the J segment 7 bases; nucleotides outside the gene matches: 12.

V is TRBV6-1 and J is TRBJ2-7; 7 nucleotides align to TRBD1. The V and J ends lost 10 bases and 1 base, in that order; junction bases with no gene match: 10. Germline values: CDR1 MNHNS, CDR2 SASEGT. The CDR3 is made up of 14 amino acids. CDR3 in DNA: TGTGCCACTAAGGGGGCTTCCCTGTCCTACGAGCAGTACTTC. It is translated as CATKGASLSYEQYF.

This chain connects TRBV27 to TRBJ2-1; possible D gene TRBD2, 5 bases. The CDR3 is 19 residues long. The V and J ends lost 1 base and 0 bases respectively, with 19 bases between them. The germline gives CDR1 MNHEY, CDR2 SMNVEV (reference sequence). The CDR3 sequence: CASSLYSLGSAGSYNEQFF. The CDR3 nucleotides are TGTGCCAGCAGTTTATACTCCCTTGGGTCGGCGGGCTCCTACAATGAGCAGTTCTTC.

The J gene is TRBJ2-7, the V gene TRBV4-2, with 9 bases matching TRBD2. The germline V gene encodes CDR1 LGHNA and CDR2 YNFKEQ. The CDR3 contains 15 residues. The V and J ends lost 1 base and 6 bases, in that order; junction bases with no gene match: 7. CDR3 DNA: TGTGCCAGCAGCCAAGTTGCGGGGGGGCAGTCCGAGCAGTACTTC. It encodes CASSQVAGGQSEQYF.

The gene calls are TRBV18 and TRBJ1-3; D is undetermined. The germline V gene encodes CDR1 KGHSH and CDR2 LQKENI. This CDR3 is 16 amino acids long. V gave up 0 bases and J gave up 0 bases, with 9 bases separating them. CDR3 in amino acids: CASSPPAGGSGNTIYF. The CDR3 bases are TGTGCCAGCTCACCACCGGCGGGAGGCTCTGGAAACACCATATATTTT.

This clone turned up a few times. The chain links TRBV30 to TRBJ1-2; 12 positions match TRBD1. V was clipped by 3 bases and J by 4 bases; unmatched bases: 3. Germline V CDR1 and CDR2: GTSNPN, SVGIG (reference sequence). CDR3 size: 14 residues. The CDR3, as DNA: TGTGCCTGGAGAGGGACAGGGGGCGGCTATGGCTACACCTTC. Translating gives CAWRGTGGGYGYTF. The full variable domain, rest sourced from reference TRBV30 and TRBJ1-2, is SQTIHQWPATLVQPVGSPLSLECTVEGTSNPNLYWYRQAAGRGLQLLFYSVGIGQISSEVPQNLSASRPQDRQFILSSKKLLLSDSGFYLCAWRGTGGGYGYTFGSGTRLTVV.